This T cell receptor beta chain was identified in a study of blood T cell repertoires in COVID-19. The CDR3 is 14 amino acids. Germline assignment: CDR1 SGHAT and CDR2 FQNNGV. V lost 4 bases to trimming and J lost 6 bases, with 16 bases between them. Participants' own reports of clinical history determined their cohort assignment. The method was immunoSEQ multiplex PCR; TCRdb's version includes in-frame clones alone and lacks a portion of them. The data show over 150,000 clones, 78% seen once. The chain employs TRBV11-2 and TRBJ2-7, with D perhaps matching TRBD1 (6 bases). Specimen: PBMCs or T cells enriched from blood (not recorded which). The sequence was obtained from a woman aged 50 to 60 who had recovered from COVID-19. The CDR3 coding sequence is TGTGCCAGCAGCTCAAACCGGGACATGGGCGAGCAGTACTTC. Its protein is CASSSNRDMGEQYF.